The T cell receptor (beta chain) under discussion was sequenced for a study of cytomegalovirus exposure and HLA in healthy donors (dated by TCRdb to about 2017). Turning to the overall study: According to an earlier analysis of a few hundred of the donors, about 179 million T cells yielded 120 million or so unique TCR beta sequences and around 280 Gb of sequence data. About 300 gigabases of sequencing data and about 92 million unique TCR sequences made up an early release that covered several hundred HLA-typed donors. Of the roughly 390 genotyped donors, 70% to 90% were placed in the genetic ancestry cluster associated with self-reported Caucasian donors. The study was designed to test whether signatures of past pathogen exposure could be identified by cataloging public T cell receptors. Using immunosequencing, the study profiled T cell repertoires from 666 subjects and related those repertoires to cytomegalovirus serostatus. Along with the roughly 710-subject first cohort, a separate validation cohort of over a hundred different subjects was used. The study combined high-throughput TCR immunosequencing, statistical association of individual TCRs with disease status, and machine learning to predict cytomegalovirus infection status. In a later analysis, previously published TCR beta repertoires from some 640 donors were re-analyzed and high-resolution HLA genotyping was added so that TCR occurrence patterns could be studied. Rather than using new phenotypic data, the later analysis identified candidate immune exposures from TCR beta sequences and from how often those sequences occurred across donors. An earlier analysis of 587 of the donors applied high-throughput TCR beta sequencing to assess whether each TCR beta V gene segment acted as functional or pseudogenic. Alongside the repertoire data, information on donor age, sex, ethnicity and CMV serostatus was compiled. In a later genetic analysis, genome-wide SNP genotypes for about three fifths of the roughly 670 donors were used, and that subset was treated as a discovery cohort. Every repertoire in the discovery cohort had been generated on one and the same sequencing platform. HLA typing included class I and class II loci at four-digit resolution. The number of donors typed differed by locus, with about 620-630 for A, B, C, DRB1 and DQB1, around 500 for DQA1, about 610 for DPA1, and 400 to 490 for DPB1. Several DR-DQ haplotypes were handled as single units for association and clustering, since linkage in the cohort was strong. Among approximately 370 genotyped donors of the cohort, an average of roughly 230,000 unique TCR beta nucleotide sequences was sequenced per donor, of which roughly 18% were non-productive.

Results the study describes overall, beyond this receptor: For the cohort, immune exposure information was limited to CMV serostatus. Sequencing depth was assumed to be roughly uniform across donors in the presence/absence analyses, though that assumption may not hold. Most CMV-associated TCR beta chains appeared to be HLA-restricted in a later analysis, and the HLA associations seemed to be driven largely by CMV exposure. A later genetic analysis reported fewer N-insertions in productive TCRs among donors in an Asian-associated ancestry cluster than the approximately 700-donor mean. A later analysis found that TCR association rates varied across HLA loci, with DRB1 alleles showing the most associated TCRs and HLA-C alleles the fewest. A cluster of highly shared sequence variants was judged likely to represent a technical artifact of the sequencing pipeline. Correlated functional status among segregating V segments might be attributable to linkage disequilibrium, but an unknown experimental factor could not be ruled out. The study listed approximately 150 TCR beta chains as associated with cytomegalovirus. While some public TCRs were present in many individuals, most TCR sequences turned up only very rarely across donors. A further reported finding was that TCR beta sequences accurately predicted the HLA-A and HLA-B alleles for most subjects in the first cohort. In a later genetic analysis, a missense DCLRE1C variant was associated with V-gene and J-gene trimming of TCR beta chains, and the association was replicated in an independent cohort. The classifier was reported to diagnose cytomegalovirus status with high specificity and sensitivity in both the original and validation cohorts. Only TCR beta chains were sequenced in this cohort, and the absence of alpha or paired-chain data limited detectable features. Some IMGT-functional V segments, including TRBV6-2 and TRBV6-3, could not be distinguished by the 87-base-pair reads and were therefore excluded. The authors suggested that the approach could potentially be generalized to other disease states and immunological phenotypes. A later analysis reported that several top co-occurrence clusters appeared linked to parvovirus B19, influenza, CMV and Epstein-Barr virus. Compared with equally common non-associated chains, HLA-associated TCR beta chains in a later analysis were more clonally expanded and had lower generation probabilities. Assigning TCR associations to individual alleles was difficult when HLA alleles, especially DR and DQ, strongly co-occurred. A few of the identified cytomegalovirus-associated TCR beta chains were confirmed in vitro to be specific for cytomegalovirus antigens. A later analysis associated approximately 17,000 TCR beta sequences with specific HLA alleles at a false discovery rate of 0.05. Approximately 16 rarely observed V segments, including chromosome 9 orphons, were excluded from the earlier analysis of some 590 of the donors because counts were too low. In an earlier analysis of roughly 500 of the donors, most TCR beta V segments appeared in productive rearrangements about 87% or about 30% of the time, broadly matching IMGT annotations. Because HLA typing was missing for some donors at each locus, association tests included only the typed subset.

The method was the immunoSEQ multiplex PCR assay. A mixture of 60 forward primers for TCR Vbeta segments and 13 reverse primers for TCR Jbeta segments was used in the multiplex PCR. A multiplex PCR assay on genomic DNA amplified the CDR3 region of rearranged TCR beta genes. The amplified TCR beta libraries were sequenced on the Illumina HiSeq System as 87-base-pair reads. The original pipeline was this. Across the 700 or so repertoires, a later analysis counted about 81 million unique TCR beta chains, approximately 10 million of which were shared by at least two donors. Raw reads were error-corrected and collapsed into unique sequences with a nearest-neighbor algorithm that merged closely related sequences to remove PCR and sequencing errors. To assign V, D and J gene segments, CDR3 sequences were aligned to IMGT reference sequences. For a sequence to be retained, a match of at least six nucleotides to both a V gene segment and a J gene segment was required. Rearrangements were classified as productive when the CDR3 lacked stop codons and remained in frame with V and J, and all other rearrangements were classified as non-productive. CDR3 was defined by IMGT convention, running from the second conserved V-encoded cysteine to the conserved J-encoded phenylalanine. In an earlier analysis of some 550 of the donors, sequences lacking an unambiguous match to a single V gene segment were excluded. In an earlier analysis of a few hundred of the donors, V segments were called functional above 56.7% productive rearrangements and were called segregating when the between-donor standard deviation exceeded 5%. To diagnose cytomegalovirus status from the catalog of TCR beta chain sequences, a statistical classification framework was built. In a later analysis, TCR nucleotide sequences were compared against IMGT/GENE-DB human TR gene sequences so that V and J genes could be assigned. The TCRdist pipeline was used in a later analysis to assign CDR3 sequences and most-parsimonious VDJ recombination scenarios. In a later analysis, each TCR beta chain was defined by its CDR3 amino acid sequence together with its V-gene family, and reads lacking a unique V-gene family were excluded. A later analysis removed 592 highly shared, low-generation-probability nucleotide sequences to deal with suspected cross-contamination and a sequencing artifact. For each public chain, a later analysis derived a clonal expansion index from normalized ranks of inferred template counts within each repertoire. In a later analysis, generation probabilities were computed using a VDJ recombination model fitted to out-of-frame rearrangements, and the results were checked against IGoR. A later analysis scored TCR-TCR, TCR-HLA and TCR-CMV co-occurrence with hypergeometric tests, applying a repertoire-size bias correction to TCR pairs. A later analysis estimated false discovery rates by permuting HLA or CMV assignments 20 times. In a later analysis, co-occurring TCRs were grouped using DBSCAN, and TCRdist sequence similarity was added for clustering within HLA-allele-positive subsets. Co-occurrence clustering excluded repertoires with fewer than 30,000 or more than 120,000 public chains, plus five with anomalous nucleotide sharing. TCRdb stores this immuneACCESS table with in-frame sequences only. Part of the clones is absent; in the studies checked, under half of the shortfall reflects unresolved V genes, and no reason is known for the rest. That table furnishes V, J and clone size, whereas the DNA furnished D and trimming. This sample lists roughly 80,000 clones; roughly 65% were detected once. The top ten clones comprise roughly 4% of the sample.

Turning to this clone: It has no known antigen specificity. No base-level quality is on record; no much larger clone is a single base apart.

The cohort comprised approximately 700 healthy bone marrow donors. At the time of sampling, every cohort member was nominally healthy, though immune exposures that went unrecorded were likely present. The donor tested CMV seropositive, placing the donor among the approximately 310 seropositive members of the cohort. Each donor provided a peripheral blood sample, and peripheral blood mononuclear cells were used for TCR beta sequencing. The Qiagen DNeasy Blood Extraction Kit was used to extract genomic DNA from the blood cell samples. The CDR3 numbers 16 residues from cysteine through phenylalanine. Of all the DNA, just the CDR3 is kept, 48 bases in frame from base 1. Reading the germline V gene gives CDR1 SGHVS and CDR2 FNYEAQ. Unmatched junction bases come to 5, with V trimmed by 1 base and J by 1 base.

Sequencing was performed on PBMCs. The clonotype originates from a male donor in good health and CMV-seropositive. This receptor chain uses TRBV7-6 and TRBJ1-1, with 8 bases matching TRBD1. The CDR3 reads CASSLVGQGANTEAFF. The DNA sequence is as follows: TGTGCCAGCAGCTTAGTCGGACAGGGTGCGAACACTGAAGCTTTCTTT.